This entry lists 5 T cell receptor beta chains sequenced from one sample in a study of read filtering for tumor transcriptome and immune sequencing. This library used roughly 400 ng RNA and molecular barcoded adaptors spanning alpha/delta and beta/gamma chains. TCRdb independently ran MiXCR on the reads; one entry per CDR3 protein. The table records about 58,000 distinct CDR3 sequences, roughly 12% of them present only once. The sample taken for sequencing was a population of CD138-negative cells sorted from bone marrow. These receptors were collected from a donor aged 40 or over with multiple myeloma.

This clonotype was counted at least ten times. The chain joins TRBV28 to TRBJ1-5; D perhaps matches TRBD1 (6 bases). This CDR3 has 17 residues. Looked up from germline, CDR1 is MDHEN and CDR2 is SYDVKM. The ends were cut back, 5 bases at V and 2 bases at J, with 19 bases in the middle. The CDR3 nucleotides are TGTGCCAGCAGTCAGCCCCTGGCGGGGGCGGGCAATCAGCCCCAGCATTTT. Encoded protein: CASSQPLAGAGNQPQHF.

Ten or more counts support this clonotype. The CDR3 is CASSVSGASYNEQFF. CDR3 bases: TGTGCCAGCAGTGTAAGCGGCGCCTCCTACAATGAGCAGTTCTTC. The chain joins TRBV12-3 or TRBV12-4 to TRBJ2-1, with D perhaps matching TRBD2 (5 bases). V was shortened by 5 bases and J by 0 bases, with 11 bases between the two germline ends. The CDR3 has 15 residues.

The rearrangement links TRBV10-3 to TRBJ1-5; no clear D. CDR3 length equals 13 residues. The V end was cut by 2 bases, the J end by 6 bases, with 8 bases between. Germline V gene sequence: CDR1 ENHRY, CDR2 SYGVKD. CDR3: CAISELQSQPQHF. The DNA of the CDR3 is TGTGCCATCAGTGAGCTTCAGAGTCAGCCCCAGCATTTT.

The chain carries TRBV11-3 and TRBJ2-1; D is possibly TRBD1 (6 bases). This CDR3 comprises 12 residues. Germline values: CDR1 SGHNT, CDR2 YENEEA. Trimming took off 1 base at V and 10 bases at J, with 8 bases between the two ends. In DNA form, the CDR3 reads TGTGCCAGCAGCTTAGGGGGGCTAGAGCAGTTCTTC. Amino acids: CASSLGGLEQFF.

Concerning this clonotype itself: The CDR3 end shows no conserved phenylalanine or tryptophan, and so a read error is likely. Because the CDR3's place on the DNA is in doubt, the DNA is left out and the CDR3 is given as listed by TCRdb. The chain carries TRBV6-2 or TRBV6-3 and TRBJ1-5; TRBD1, as called in the table, went unchecked against the DNA. The CDR3 sequence runs 15 residues, both termini included. Germline lookup yields CDR1 MNHEY and CDR2 SVGEGT. CDR3: CASSYNTRGNQPQHL.